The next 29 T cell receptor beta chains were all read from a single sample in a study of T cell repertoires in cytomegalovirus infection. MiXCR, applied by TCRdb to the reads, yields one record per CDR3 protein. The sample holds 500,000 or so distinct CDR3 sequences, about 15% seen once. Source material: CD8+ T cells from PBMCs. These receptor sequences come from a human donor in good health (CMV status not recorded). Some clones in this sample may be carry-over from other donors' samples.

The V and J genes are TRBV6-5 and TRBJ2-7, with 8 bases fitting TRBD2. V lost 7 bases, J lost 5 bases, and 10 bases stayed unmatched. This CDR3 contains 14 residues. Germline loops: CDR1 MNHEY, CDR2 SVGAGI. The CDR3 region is CASNNGAGGHEQYF. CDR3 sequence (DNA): TGTGCCAGCAACAACGGGGCGGGAGGCCACGAGCAGTACTTC.

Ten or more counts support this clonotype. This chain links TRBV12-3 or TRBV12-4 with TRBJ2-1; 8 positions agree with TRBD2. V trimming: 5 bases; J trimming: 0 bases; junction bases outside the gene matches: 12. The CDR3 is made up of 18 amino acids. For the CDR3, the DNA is TGTGCCAGCAGTCAGTCTAGCGGGTCGAAAAGCTCCTACAATGAGCAGTTCTTC. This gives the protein CASSQSSGSKSSYNEQFF.

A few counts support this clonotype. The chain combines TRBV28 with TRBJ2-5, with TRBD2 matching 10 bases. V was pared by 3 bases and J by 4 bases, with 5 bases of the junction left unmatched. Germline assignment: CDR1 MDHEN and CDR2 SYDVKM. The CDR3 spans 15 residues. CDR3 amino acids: CASSLPSGSGETQYF. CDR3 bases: TGTGCCAGCAGTTTGCCTAGCGGGAGCGGAGAGACCCAGTACTTC. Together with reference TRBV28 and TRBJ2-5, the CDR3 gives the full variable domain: DVKVTQSSRYLVKRTGEKVFLECVQDMDHENMFWYRQDPGLGLRLIYFSYDVKMKEKGDIPEGYSVSREKKERFSLILESASTNQTSMYLCASSLPSGSGETQYFGPGTRLLVL.

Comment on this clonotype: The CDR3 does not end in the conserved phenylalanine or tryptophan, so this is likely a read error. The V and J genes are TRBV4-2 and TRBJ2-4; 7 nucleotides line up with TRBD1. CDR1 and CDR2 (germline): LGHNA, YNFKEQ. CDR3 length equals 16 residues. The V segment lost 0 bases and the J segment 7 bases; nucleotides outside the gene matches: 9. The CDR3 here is CASSQDKTGLSNIQYL. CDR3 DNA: TGTGCCAGCAGCCAAGATAAGACAGGGTTATCGAACATTCAGTACTTA.

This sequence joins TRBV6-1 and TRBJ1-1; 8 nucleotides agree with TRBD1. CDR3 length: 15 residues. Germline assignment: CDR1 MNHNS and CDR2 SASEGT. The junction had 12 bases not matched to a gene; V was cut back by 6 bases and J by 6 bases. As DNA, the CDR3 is TGTGCCAGCAGAGAGGGCAGGGGGCGCGGTGCTGAAGCTTTCTTT. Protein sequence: CASREGRGRGAEAFF.

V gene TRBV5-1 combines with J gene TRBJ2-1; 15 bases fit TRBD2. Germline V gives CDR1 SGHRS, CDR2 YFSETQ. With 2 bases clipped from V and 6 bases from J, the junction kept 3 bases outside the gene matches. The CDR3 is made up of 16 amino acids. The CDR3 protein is CASSFGLAGGGNEQFF. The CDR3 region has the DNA TGCGCCAGCAGCTTCGGACTAGCGGGAGGGGGCAATGAGCAGTTCTTC.

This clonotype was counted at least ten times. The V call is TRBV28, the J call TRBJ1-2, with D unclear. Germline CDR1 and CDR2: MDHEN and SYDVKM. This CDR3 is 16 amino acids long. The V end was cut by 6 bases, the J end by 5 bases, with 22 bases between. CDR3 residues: CASSRPYFKSQYGYTF. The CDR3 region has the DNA TGTGCCAGCAGCCGGCCCTACTTCAAATCTCAGTATGGCTACACCTTC.

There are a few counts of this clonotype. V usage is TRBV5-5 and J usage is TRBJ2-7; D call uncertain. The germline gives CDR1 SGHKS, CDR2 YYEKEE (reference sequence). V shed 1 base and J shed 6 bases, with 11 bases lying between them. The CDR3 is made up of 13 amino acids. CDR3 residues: CASSLRRSGEQYF. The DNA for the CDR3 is TGTGCCAGCAGCTTGAGAAGATCGGGCGAGCAGTACTTC.

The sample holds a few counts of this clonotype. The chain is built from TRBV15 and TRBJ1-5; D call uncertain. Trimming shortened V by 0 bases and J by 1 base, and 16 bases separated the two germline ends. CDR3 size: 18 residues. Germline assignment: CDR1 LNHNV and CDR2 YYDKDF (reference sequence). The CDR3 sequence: CATSREPENQPSNQPQHF. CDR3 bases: TGTGCCACCAGCAGAGAGCCGGAAAACCAGCCCAGCAATCAGCCCCAGCATTTT.

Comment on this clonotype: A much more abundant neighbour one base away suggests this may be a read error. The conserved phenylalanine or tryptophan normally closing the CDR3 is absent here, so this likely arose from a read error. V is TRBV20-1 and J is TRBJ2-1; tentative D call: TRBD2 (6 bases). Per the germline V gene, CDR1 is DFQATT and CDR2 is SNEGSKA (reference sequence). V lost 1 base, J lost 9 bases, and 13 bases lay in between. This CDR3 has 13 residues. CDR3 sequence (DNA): TGCAGTGCTAGAGGGGGAGGTTCGGCTGAGCAGTTCTTA. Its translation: CSARGGGSAEQFL.

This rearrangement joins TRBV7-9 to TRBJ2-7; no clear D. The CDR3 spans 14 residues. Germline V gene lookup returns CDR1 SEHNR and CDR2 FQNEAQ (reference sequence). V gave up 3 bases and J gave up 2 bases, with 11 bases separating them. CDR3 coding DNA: TGTGCCAGCAGCTTCGCACAACCCCCCTACGAGCAGTACTTC. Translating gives CASSFAQPPYEQYF.

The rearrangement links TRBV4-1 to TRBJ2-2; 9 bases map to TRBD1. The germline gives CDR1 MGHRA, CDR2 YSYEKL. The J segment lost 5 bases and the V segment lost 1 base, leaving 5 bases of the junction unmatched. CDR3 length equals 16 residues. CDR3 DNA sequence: TGCGCCAGCAGCCAAGGGACAGGGGAACGGACCGGGGAGCTGTTTTTT. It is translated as CASSQGTGERTGELFF.

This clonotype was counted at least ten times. In nucleotides, the CDR3 is TGTGCCAGCAGCACCCTGGGGGGCGAGCAGTACTTC. Its translation is CASSTLGGEQYF. V is TRBV12-3 or TRBV12-4 and J is TRBJ2-7; tentatively, D is TRBD2 (6 bases). The germline V and J ends were trimmed by 6 bases and 6 bases, with 12 bases remaining between them. The CDR3 runs to 12 residues.

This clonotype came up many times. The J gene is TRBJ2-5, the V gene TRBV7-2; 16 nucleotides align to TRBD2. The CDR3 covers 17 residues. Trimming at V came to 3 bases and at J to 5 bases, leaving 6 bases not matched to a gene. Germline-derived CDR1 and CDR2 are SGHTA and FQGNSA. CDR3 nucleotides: TGTGCCAGCAGCTTTGGGACTAGCGGGGGGGCCCGGGAGACCCAGTACTTC. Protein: CASSFGTSGGARETQYF.

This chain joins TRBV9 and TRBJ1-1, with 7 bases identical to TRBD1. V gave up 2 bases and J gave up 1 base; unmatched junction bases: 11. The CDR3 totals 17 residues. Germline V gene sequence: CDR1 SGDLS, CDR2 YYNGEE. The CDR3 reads CASSVGTDKGSNTEAFF. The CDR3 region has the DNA TGTGCCAGCAGCGTCGGGACAGACAAGGGTTCGAACACTGAAGCTTTCTTT.

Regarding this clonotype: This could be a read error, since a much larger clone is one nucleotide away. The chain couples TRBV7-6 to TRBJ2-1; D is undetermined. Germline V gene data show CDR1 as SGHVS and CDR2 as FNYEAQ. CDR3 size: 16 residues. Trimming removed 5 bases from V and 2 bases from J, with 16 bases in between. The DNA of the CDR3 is TGTGCCAGCAGCCAAGACACATGTCTACCCTACAATGAGCAGTTCTTC. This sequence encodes CASSQDTCLPYNEQFF.

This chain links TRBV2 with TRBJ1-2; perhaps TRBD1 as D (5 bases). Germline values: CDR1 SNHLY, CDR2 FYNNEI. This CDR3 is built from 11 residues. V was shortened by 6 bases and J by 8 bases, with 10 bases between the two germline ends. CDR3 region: CASRRRQGYTF. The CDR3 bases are TGTGCCAGCAGACGACGACAGGGCTACACCTTC.

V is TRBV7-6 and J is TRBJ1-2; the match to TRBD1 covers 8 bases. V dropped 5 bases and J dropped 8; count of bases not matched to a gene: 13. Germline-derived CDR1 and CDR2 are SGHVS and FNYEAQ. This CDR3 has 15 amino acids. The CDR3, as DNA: TGTGCCAGCAGCCCCTTCCTGACAGGGGATCACGGCTACACCTTC. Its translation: CASSPFLTGDHGYTF.

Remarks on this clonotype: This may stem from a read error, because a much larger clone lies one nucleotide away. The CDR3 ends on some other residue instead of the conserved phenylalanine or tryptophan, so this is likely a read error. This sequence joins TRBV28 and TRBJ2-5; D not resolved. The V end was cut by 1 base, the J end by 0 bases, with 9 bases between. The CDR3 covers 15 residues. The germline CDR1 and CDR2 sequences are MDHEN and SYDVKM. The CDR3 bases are TGTGCCAGCAGTTTATCCGGTCAATACCAAGAGACCCAGTACTTA. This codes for CASSLSGQYQETQYL.

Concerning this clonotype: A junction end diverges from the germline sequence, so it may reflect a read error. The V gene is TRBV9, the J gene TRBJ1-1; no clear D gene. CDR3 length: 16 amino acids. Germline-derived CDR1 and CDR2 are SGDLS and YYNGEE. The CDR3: CASSARSGGMNAEAFF. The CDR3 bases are TGTGCCAGCAGCGCGAGGTCGGGAGGTATGAACGCTGAAGCTTTCTTT.

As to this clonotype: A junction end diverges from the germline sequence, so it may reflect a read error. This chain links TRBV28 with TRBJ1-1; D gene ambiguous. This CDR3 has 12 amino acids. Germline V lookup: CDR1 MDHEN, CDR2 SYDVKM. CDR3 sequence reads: CASSLVNTEAVF. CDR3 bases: TGTGCCAGCAGTTTGGTTAACACTGAAGCTGTCTTT.

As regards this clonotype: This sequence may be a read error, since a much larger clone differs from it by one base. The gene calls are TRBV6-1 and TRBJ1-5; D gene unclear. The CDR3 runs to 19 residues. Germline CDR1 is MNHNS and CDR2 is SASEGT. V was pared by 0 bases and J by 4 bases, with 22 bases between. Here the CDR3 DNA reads TGTGCCAGCAGTGAAGCCCAGAGCACAAGGGCCGGCTTTAATCAGCCCCAGCATTTT. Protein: CASSEAQSTRAGFNQPQHF.

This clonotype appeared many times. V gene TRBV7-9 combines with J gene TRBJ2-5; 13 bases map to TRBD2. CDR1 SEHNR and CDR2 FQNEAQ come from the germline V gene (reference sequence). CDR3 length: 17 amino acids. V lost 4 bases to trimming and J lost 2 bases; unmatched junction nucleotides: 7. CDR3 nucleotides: TGTGCCAGCAGCTCCCCCCGACTAGCGGGGGGACAAGAGACCCAGTACTTC. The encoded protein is CASSSPRLAGGQETQYF.

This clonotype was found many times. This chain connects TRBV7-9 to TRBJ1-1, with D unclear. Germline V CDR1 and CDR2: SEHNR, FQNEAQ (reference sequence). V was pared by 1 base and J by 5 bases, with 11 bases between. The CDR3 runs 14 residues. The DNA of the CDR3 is TGTGCCAGCAGCTTAGAATTCGTAGGGACTGAAGCTTTCTTT. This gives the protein CASSLEFVGTEAFF. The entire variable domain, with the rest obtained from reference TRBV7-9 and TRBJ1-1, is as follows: DTGVSQNPRHKITKRGQNVTFRCDPISEHNRLYWYRQTLGQGPEFLTYFQNEAQLEKSRLLSDRFSAERPKGSFSTLEIQRTEQGDSAMYLCASSLEFVGTEAFFGQGTRLTVV.

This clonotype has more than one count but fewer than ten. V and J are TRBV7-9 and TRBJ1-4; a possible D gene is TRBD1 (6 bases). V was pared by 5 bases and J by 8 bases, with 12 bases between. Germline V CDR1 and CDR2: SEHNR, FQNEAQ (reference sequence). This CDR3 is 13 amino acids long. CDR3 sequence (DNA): TGTGCCAGCAGCCCTCCTGGGACAGAAAAACTGTTTTTT. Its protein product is CASSPPGTEKLFF.

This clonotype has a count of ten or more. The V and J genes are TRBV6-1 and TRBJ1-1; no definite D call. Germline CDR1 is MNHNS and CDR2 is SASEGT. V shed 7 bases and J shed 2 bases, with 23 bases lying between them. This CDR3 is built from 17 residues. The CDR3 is CASMGRDTENDNTEAFF. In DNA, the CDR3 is TGTGCCAGCATGGGCCGAGACACCGAGAACGATAACACTGAAGCTTTCTTT.

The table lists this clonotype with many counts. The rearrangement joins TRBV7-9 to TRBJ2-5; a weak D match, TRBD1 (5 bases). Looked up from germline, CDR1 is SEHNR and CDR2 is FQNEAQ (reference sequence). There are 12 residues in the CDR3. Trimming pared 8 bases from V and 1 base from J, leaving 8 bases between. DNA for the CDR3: TGTGCCAGCCACAGGTTCCAAGAGACCCAGTACTTC. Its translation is CASHRFQETQYF.

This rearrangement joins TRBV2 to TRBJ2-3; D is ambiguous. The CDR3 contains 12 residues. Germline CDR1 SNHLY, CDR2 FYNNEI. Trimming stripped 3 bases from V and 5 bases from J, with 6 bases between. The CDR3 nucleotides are TGTGCCAGCAGTGATACACTAGATACGCAGTATTTT. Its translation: CASSDTLDTQYF. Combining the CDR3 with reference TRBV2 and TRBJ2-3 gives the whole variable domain EPEVTQTPSHQVTQMGQEVILRCVPISNHLYFYWYRQILGQKVEFLVSFYNNEISEKSEIFDDQFSVERPDGSNFTLKIRSTKLEDSAMYFCASSDTLDTQYFGPGTRLTVL.

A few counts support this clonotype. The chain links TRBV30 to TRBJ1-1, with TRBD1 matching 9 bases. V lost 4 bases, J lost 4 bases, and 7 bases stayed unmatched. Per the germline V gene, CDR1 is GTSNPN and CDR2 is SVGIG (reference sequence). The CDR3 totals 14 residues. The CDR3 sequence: CAWTPGQGITEAFF. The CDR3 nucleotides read TGTGCCTGGACACCGGGACAGGGCATCACTGAAGCTTTCTTT.